This passage covers 7 T cell receptor beta chains from one sample sequenced in a study of OX40 agonist ivuxolimab in advanced cancers. The method was immunoSEQ multiplex PCR; TCRdb's version includes in-frame clones alone and lacks a portion of them. This repertoire shows more than 60,000 clones, around 86% found once; its top ten account for around 0.97%. Sequenced material: CD4+ or CD8+ T cells sorted from blood, taken in a trial of the OX40 agonist ivuxolimab. The receptors shown here come from an adult with an advanced solid tumor such as melanoma, head and neck, liver or kidney cancer.

CDR3 bases: TGTGCCAGCAGTTTCTTGGGACAGGAGAGTTCTGGAAACACCATATATTTT. Residues: CASSFLGQESSGNTIYF. The rearrangement links TRBV28 to TRBJ1-3; 8 nucleotides align to TRBD1. Trimming cost V 3 bases and J 1 base; bases outside gene matches: 8. This CDR3 contains 17 residues. CDR1 is MDHEN and CDR2 is SYDVKM in the germline V gene.

This chain uses TRBV7-2 with TRBJ2-1; possible D gene TRBD1, 5 bases. Trimming took 5 bases from V and 4 from J, leaving 15 bases between them. Germline V gene lookup returns CDR1 SGHTA and CDR2 FQGNSA. The CDR3 loop spans 15 amino acids. This CDR3 reads CASSPPGNSYNEQFF. CDR3 sequence (DNA): TGTGCCAGCAGCCCACCAGGGAATTCTTACAATGAGCAGTTCTTC.

This clone has just a few counts. The chain is built from TRBV4-2 and TRBJ2-5, with a tentative D call TRBD2 (6 bases). V lost 3 bases and J 5 bases, leaving 19 bases between the germline ends. This CDR3 contains 16 residues. Germline CDR1 and CDR2: LGHNA and YNFKEQ. DNA of the CDR3: TGTGCCAGCAGCCATGGTATGGGAGCTCGGGAGGAGACCCAGTACTTC. Residues: CASSHGMGAREETQYF.

The chain carries TRBV7-9 and TRBJ2-5; 7 bases agree with TRBD2. The trim removed 2 bases at V and 5 bases at J, leaving 5 bases unmatched. The CDR3 spans 14 residues. Germline-derived CDR1 and CDR2 are SEHNR and FQNEAQ (reference sequence). The CDR3 here is CASSLRGRDETQYF. Written as DNA, the CDR3 is TGTGCCAGCAGCTTAAGAGGGAGGGACGAGACCCAGTACTTC.

The chain carries TRBV6-5 and TRBJ2-7, with 11 bases aligning to TRBD2. Germline CDR1 reads MNHEY; CDR2 reads SVGAGI. This CDR3 comprises 15 residues. V was pared by 0 bases and J by 2 bases, with 0 bases of the junction left unmatched. The CDR3 bases are TGTGCCAGCAGTTACTCTAGCGGGGGGGCCTACGAGCAGTACTTC. It specifies CASSYSSGGAYEQYF.

The DNA for the CDR3 is TGTGCCAGCAGTTACTCGAGACAGGCCTACTATGGCTACACCTTC. Protein product: CASSYSRQAYYGYTF. The V call is TRBV6-5, the J call TRBJ1-2, with D possibly TRBD1 on 6 matching bases. Germline V lookup: CDR1 MNHEY, CDR2 SVGAGI. There are 15 residues in the CDR3. Trimming took off 0 bases at V and 3 bases at J, with 11 bases between the two ends.

The V and J genes are TRBV18 and TRBJ2-5; 8 bases line up with TRBD2. After removal of 6 bases from V and 2 bases from J, the junction contained 8 bases not matched to a gene. Germline V gene lookup returns CDR1 KGHSH and CDR2 LQKENI. CDR3 length: 15 residues. The CDR3 sequence is CASSPQGTSQETQYF. The DNA of the CDR3 is TGTGCCAGCTCCCCGCAAGGGACTAGTCAAGAGACCCAGTACTTC.